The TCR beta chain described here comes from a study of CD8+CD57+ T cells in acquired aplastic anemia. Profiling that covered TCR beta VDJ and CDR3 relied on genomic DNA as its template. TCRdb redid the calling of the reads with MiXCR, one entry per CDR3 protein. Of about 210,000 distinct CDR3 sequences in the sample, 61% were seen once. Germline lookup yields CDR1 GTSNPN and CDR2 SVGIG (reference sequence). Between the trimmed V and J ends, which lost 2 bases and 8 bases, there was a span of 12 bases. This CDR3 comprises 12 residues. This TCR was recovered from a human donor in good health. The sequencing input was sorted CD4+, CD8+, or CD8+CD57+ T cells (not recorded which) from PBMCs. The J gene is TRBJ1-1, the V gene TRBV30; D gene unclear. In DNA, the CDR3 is TGTGCCTGGAGTCCCCAGCGCCAAGAAGCTTTCTTT. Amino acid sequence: CAWSPQRQEAFF.